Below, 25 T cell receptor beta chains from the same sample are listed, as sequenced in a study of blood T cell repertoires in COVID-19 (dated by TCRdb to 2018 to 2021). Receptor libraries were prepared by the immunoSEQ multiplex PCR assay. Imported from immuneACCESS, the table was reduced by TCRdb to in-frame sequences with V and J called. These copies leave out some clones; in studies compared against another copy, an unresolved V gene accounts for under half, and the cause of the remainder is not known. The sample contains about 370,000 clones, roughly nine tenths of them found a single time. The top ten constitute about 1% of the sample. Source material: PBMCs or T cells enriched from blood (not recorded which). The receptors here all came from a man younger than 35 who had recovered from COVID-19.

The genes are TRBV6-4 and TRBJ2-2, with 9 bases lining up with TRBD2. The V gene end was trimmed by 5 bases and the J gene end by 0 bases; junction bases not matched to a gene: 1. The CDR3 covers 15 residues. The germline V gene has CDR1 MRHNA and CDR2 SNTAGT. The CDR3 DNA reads TGTGCCAGCAGTCGCGGGGGGGCGAACACCGGGGAGCTGTTTTTT. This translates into CASSRGGANTGELFF.

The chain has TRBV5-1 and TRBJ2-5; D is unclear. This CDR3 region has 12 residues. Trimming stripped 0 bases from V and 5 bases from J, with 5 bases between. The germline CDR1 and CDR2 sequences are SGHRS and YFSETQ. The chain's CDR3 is CASSLVEETQYF. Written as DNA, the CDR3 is TGCGCCAGCAGCTTGGTCGAGGAGACCCAGTACTTC.

CDR3 sequence reads: CASSLGGSRGFDEQFF. The CDR3 coding sequence is TGTGCCAGCAGCCTAGGAGGTAGCCGTGGTTTCGATGAGCAGTTCTTC. The gene calls are TRBV3-1 (or the pseudogene TRBV3-2) and TRBJ2-1; weak D call: TRBD2 (5 bases). CDR3 size: 16 residues. CDR1 LGHDT and CDR2 YNNKEL come from the germline V gene (reference sequence). The germline V and J ends were trimmed by 4 bases and 8 bases, with 21 bases remaining between them.

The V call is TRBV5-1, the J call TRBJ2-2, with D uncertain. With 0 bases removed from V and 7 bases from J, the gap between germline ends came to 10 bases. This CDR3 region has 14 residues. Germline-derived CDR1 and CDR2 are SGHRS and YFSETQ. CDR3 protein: CASSLELKSGELFF. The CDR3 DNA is TGCGCCAGCAGCTTGGAACTGAAGAGCGGGGAGCTGTTTTTT.

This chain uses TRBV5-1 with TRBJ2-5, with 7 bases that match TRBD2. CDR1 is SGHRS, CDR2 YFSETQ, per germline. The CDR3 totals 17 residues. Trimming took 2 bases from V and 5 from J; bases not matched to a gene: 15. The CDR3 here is CASSLSFGGRAGETQYF. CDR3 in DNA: TGCGCCAGCAGCTTATCCTTCGGGGGGAGGGCCGGTGAGACCCAGTACTTC.

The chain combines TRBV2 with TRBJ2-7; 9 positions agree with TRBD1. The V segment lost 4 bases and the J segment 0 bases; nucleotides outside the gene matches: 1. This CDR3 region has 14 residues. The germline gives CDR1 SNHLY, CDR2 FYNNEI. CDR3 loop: CASSGDRVSYEQYF. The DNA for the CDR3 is TGTGCCAGCAGTGGGGACAGGGTCTCCTACGAGCAGTACTTC. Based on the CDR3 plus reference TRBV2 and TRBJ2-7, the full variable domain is EPEVTQTPSHQVTQMGQEVILRCVPISNHLYFYWYRQILGQKVEFLVSFYNNEISEKSEIFDDQFSVERPDGSNFTLKIRSTKLEDSAMYFCASSGDRVSYEQYFGPGTRLTVT.

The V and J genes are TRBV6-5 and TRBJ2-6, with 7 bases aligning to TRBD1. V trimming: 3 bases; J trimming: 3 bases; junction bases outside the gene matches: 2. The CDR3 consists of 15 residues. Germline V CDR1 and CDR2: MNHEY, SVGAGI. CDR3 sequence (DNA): TGTGCCAGCAGTTATGGGACAGTTGGGGCCAACGTCCTGACTTTC. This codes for CASSYGTVGANVLTF.

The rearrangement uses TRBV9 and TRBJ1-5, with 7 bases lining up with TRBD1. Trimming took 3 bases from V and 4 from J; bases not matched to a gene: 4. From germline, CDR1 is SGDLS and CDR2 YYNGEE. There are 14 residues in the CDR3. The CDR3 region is CASSGGTVNQPQHF. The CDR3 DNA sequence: TGTGCCAGCAGCGGCGGGACAGTGAATCAGCCCCAGCATTTT.

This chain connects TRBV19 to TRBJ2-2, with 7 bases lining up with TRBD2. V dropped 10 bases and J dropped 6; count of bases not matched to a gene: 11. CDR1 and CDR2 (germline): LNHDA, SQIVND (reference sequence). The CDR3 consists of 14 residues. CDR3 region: CATPRAGDAGELFF. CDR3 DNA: TGTGCCACTCCTAGGGCGGGAGACGCCGGGGAGCTGTTTTTT.

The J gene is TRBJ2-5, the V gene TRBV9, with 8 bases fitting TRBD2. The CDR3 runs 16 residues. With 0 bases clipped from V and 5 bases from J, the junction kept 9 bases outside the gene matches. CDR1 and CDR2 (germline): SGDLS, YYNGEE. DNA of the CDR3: TGTGCCAGCAGCGTAGGGGGCGGGAGGTTAGTGGAGACCCAGTACTTC. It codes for CASSVGGGRLVETQYF. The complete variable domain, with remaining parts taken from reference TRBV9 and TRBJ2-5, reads DSGVTQTPKHLITATGQRVTLRCSPRSGDLSVYWYQQSLDQGLQFLIQYYNGEERAKGNILERFSAQQFPDLHSELNLSSLELGDSALYFCASSVGGGRLVETQYFGPGTRLLVL.

The CDR3: CASSWDRSKTQYF. Here the CDR3 DNA reads TGTGCCAGCAGTTGGGACAGGTCGAAGACCCAGTACTTC. This chain links TRBV12-3 or TRBV12-4 with TRBJ2-5, with 8 bases identical to TRBD1. CDR3 length equals 13 residues. V was pared by 4 bases and J by 6 bases, with 4 bases of the junction left unmatched.

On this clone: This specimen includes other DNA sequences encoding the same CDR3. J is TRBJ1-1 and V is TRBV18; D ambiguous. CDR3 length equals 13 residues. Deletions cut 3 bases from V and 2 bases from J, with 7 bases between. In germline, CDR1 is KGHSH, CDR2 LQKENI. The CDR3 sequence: CASSPSGNTEAFF. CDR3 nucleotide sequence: TGTGCCAGCTCACCCAGTGGTAACACTGAAGCTTTCTTT.

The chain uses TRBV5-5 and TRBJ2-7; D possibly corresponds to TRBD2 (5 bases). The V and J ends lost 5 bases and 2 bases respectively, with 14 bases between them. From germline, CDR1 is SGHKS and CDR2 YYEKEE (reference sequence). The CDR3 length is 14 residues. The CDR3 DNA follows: TGTGCCAGCAGAGGAGTGGGGAGAGCCTACGAGCAGTACTTC. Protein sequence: CASRGVGRAYEQYF.

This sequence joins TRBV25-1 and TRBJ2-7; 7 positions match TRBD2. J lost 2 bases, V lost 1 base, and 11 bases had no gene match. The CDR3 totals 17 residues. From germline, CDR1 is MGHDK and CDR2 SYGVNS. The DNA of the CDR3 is TGTGCCAGCAGTGAATCGAGCGGTAGCGGGCGCCCCTACGAGCAGTACTTC. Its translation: CASSESSGSGRPYEQYF.

CDR3 region: CASRDLTGGEAFF. CDR3 in DNA: TGTGCCAGCAGAGATCTCACAGGGGGTGAAGCTTTCTTT. This chain joins TRBV2 and TRBJ1-1; 8 nucleotides agree with TRBD1. The length of the CDR3 is 13 residues. The germline V gene has CDR1 SNHLY and CDR2 FYNNEI. Trimming took 6 bases from V and 7 from J; bases not matched to a gene: 7.

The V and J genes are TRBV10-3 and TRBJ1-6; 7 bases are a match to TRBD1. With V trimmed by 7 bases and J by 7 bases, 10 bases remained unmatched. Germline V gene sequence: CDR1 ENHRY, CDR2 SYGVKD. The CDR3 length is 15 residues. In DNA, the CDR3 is TGTGCCATCAATGGAGGGCAGGGGGAGAATTCACCCCTCCACTTT. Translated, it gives CAINGGQGENSPLHF.

CDR3: CASSTLAGLEQFF. As DNA, the CDR3 is TGTGCCAGTAGTACCTTAGCGGGACTTGAGCAGTTCTTC. This sequence joins TRBV19 and TRBJ2-1; 8 bases map to TRBD2. With V trimmed by 4 bases and J by 9 bases, 5 bases remained unmatched. The CDR3 totals 13 residues. In germline, CDR1 is LNHDA, CDR2 SQIVND (reference sequence).

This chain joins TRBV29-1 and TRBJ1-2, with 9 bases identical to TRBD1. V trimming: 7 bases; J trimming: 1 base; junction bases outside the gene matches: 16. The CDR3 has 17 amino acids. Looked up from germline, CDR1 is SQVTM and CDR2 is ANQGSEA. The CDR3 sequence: CSALSAQGQGFNYGYTF. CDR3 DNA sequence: TGCAGCGCTCTGTCGGCCCAGGGACAGGGATTTAACTATGGCTACACCTTC.

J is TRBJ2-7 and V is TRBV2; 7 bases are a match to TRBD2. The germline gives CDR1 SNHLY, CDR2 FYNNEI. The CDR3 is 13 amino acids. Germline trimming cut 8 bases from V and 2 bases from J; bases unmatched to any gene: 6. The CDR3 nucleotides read TGTGCCAGCCGGCGGGAGACAACCTACGAGCAGTACTTC. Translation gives CASRRETTYEQYF.

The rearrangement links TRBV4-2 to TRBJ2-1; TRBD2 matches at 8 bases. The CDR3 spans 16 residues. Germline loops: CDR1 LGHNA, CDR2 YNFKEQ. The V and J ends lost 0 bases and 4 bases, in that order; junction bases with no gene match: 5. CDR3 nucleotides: TGTGCCAGCAGCCAAGACGTAGCGGGAAGTTACAATGAGCAGTTCTTC. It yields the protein CASSQDVAGSYNEQFF.

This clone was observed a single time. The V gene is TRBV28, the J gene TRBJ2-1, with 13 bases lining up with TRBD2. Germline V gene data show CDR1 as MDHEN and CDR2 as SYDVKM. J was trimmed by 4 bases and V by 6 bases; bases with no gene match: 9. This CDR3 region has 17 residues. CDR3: CASSPAGLAGRYNEQFF. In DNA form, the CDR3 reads TGTGCCAGCAGCCCAGCGGGACTAGCGGGAAGGTACAATGAGCAGTTCTTC.

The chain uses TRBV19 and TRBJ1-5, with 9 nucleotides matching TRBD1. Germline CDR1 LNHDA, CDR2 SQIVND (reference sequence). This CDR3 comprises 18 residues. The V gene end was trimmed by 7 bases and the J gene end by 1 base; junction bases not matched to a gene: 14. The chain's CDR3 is CASTDKGQGLESNQPQHF. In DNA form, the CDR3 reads TGTGCCAGTACCGACAAGGGACAGGGATTGGAAAGCAATCAGCCCCAGCATTTT.

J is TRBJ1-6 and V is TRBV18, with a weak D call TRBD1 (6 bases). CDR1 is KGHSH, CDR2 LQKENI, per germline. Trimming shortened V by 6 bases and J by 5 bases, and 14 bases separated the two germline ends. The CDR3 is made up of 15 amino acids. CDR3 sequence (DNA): TGTGCCAGCTCTGGGGGCTGGGCCCATAATTCACCCCTCCACTTT. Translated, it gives CASSGGWAHNSPLHF. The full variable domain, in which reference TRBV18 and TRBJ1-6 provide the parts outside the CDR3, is NAGVMQNPRHLVRRRGQEARLRCSPMKGHSHVYWYRQLPEEGLKFMVYLQKENIIDESGMPKERFSAEFPKEGPSILRIQQVVRGDSAAYFCASSGGWAHNSPLHFGNGTRLTVT.

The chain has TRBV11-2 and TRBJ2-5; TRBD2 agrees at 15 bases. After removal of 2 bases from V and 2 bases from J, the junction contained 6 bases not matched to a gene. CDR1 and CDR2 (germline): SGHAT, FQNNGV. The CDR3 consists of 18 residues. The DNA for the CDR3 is TGTGCCAGCAGCTTACGGGGACTAGCGGGAGGAAGACAAGAGACCCAGTACTTC. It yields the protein CASSLRGLAGGRQETQYF. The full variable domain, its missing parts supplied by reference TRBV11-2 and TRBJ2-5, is EAGVAQSPRYKIIEKRQSVAFWCNPISGHATLYWYQQILGQGPKLLIQFQNNGVVDDSQLPKDRFSAERLKGVDSTLKIQPAKLEDSAVYLCASSLRGLAGGRQETQYFGPGTRLLVL.

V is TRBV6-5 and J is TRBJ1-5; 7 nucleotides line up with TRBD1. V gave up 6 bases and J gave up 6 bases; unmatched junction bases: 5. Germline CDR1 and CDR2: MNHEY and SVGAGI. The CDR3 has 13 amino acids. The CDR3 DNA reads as TGTGCCAGCAGACAGGGGTTGAGTCAGCCCCAGCATTTT. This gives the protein CASRQGLSQPQHF.